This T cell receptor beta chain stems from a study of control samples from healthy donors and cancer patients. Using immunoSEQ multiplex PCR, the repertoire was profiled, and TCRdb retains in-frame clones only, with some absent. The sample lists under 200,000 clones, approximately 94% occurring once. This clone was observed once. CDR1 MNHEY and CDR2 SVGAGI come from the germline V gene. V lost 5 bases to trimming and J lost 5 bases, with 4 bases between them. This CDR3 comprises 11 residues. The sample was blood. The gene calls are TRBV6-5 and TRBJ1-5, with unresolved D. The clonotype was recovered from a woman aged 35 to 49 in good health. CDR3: CASSLDQPQHF. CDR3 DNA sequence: TGTGCCAGCAGTCTCGATCAGCCCCAGCATTTT.